The clone carrying this T cell receptor beta chain appeared a single time. Germline V gene sequence: CDR1 SNHLY, CDR2 FYNNEI. The CDR3 extends over 13 amino acids. The V segment lost 6 bases and the J segment 7 bases; nucleotides outside the gene matches: 7. The data belong to a study of blood T cell repertoires in COVID-19. For the study at large: Italy, Spain and the United States were the sources of the convalescent and acute COVID-19 samples. The cDNA or gDNA used as material had been derived from T cells, B-cell-depleted T cells, or PBMCs.

Generated by immunoSEQ multiplex PCR, the TCRdb table keeps only in-frame clones and is missing some. The profile covers over 100,000 clones, with approximately 80% appearing a single time and 6.5% to 10% taken by the ten largest. The sample consisted of peripheral blood. This sequence originates from a woman aged 80 or over with active or convalescent COVID-19. The chain joins TRBV2 to TRBJ1-2, with TRBD1 matching 8 bases. CDR3 nucleotides: TGTGCCAGCAGGGGACAGGTGGTGGGTGGCTACACCTTC. Its protein is CASRGQVVGGYTF.